What follows describes a single T cell receptor beta chain. These data belong to a study of beta chain features in type 1 diabetes. Investigators reverse transcribed all isolated RNA, so they sequenced expressed TCRB transcripts. Measured with immunoSEQ multiplex PCR; TCRdb has only the in-frame clones, and not every one. The sample shows 900,000 or so clones, about a sixth of them seen only once. The clonotype comes from a woman aged 18-29 years in good health. Sequenced material: naive CD4+ T cells from blood.

CDR3 in DNA: TGTGCCAGCAGCGTAGAGGCGAGGGACCGCTATGGCTACACCTTC. Translated, it gives CASSVEARDRYGYTF. The chain links TRBV9 to TRBJ1-2; maybe TRBD1 (5 bases). CDR1 and CDR2 from the germline V gene are SGDLS and YYNGEE. Trimming removed 0 bases from V and 4 bases from J, with 13 bases in between. This CDR3 spans 15 amino acids.